This T cell receptor beta chain emerged from a study of CD8+ T cells in alopecia areata. Study-wide context: In an open-label trial, patients got 5 to 10 mg tofacitinib twice daily. Tofacitinib treatment spanned 6 to 18 months, with 6 months off drug afterward.

The study, taken as a whole, reports: Researchers report lesional scalp, most notably alopecia totalis/universalis, outstripped normal scalp in clonality.

Following RNA extraction, reverse transcription yielded cDNA that acted as the sequencing template. TCRdb keeps only in-frame clones here, not all; method: immunoSEQ multiplex PCR. The table lists over 85,000 clones, roughly two fifths of them singletons, with around 0.8% in the top ten. The V end was cut by 1 base, the J end by 8 bases, with 8 bases between. This CDR3 is 13 amino acids long. Looked up from germline, CDR1 is MGHRA and CDR2 is YSYEKL. Concerning this clone itself: What it binds is not known.

V and J are TRBV4-1 and TRBJ1-4; D is unclear. Sample: CD4+ T cells sorted from blood. The clonotype was recovered from a human donor with alopecia areata. The CDR3 is CASSQVTREKLFF. As DNA, the CDR3 is TGCGCCAGCAGCCAAGTCACGAGGGAAAAACTGTTTTTT.